The 16 T cell receptor beta chains listed next were all sequenced from one sample in a study of cytomegalovirus exposure and HLA in healthy donors. The PCR ran on 60 Vbeta and 13 Jbeta primers. TCRdb keeps only in-frame clones here, not all; method: immunoSEQ multiplex PCR. This table holds 200,000 or so clones, roughly 85% found once. The sample taken for sequencing was PBMCs. The receptors were gathered from a man between 18 and 35 years old in good health and CMV-seronegative.

The J gene is TRBJ2-7, the V gene TRBV5-1; 8 nucleotides match TRBD1. The CDR3 is 16 residues long. V dropped 4 bases and J dropped 3; count of bases not matched to a gene: 12. The germline V gene has CDR1 SGHRS and CDR2 YFSETQ. The CDR3 DNA is TGCGCCAGCAGCGATACACCGAACGGACAGGGCTACGAGCAGTACTTC. The encoded protein is CASSDTPNGQGYEQYF.

The gene calls are TRBV6-1 and TRBJ1-2; D call uncertain. V was trimmed by 5 bases and J by 0 bases, leaving 10 bases between them. The CDR3 contains 14 residues. In germline, CDR1 is MNHNS, CDR2 SASEGT. The CDR3 loop reads CASSRQRSNYGYTF. Written as DNA, the CDR3 is TGTGCCAGCAGTAGACAAAGGTCTAACTATGGCTACACCTTC.

The count of this clone is one. The genes are TRBV28 and TRBJ1-5; TRBD1 might be the D (6 bases). The CDR3 sequence is 15 residues long. Germline CDR1 MDHEN, CDR2 SYDVKM. V was clipped by 3 bases and J by 5 bases, with 14 bases between them. CDR3 nucleotide sequence: TGTGCCAGCAGTTTGTTCGGACAGCTCCATCAGCCCCAGCATTTT. Amino acid sequence: CASSLFGQLHQPQHF. Full variable domain (remainder filled in from reference TRBV28 and TRBJ1-5): DVKVTQSSRYLVKRTGEKVFLECVQDMDHENMFWYRQDPGLGLRLIYFSYDVKMKEKGDIPEGYSVSREKKERFSLILESASTNQTSMYLCASSLFGQLHQPQHFGDGTRLSIL.

The rearrangement joins TRBV28 to TRBJ2-7; tentatively, D is TRBD1 (5 bases). Germline V CDR1 and CDR2: MDHEN, SYDVKM. This CDR3 has 14 amino acids. V was trimmed by 4 bases and J by 3 bases, leaving 13 bases between them. The CDR3 spells CASSSGNPRYEQYF. In DNA, the CDR3 is TGTGCCAGCAGTTCAGGGAACCCGCGCTACGAGCAGTACTTC.

The V and J genes are TRBV30 and TRBJ1-5, with TRBD1 matching over 7 bases. CDR1 is GTSNPN and CDR2 is SVGIG in the germline V gene (reference sequence). V lost 5 bases and J lost 7; bases outside the gene matches: 8. This CDR3 region has 13 residues. CDR3 sequence reads: CAWRTGERQPQHF. For the CDR3, the DNA is TGTGCCTGGCGAACAGGGGAGAGGCAGCCCCAGCATTTT.

The gene calls are TRBV7-9 and TRBJ2-7, with D possibly being TRBD2 (5 bases). Germline lookup yields CDR1 SEHNR and CDR2 FQNEAQ (reference sequence). Trimming took 5 bases from V and 4 from J, leaving 21 bases between them. This CDR3 contains 16 residues. The CDR3, as DNA: TGTGCCAGCAGCACCCCGGACTCCCTGTCGGGGTACGAGCAGTACTTC. It yields the protein CASSTPDSLSGYEQYF.

The gene calls are TRBV7-9 and TRBJ1-5; 8 bases are a match to TRBD1. V trimming: 1 base; J trimming: 6 bases; junction bases outside the gene matches: 2. The CDR3 loop spans 14 amino acids. Germline CDR1 SEHNR, CDR2 FQNEAQ (reference sequence). The CDR3 here is CASSLDGQGQPQHF. In nucleotides, the CDR3 is TGTGCCAGCAGCTTAGACGGACAGGGTCAGCCCCAGCATTTT.

The V and J genes are TRBV29-1 and TRBJ2-1; 15 bases are a match to TRBD2. Germline V gene sequence: CDR1 SQVTM, CDR2 ANQGSEA. This CDR3 comprises 16 residues. J was trimmed by 6 bases and V by 5 bases; bases with no gene match: 8. Here the CDR3 DNA reads TGCAGCGTTACACGGACTAGCGGGAGGGTCCCCAATGAGCAGTTCTTC. Translating gives CSVTRTSGRVPNEQFF.

This clone was seen only a few times. The chain couples TRBV6-5 to TRBJ2-6; possibly TRBD1 for D (6 bases). The V end was cut by 8 bases, the J end by 4 bases, with 15 bases between. CDR1 is MNHEY and CDR2 is SVGAGI in the germline V gene. The CDR3 is 15 amino acids. The CDR3 region has the DNA TGTGCCAGCGCCAGGGGAAGTGCGGGGGCCAACGTCCTGACTTTC. Protein product: CASARGSAGANVLTF.

This clone was observed a single time. This chain links TRBV28 with TRBJ1-5; 7 nucleotides align to TRBD1. The CDR3 contains 15 residues. The germline V gene has CDR1 MDHEN and CDR2 SYDVKM. With 2 bases clipped from V and 2 bases from J, the junction kept 3 bases outside the gene matches. This CDR3 is CASSLQGVGNQPQHF. The CDR3 region has the DNA TGTGCCAGCAGTTTACAGGGGGTCGGCAATCAGCCCCAGCATTTT.

The chain uses TRBV6-1 and TRBJ1-5, with 10 bases matching TRBD1. The CDR3 sequence is 16 residues long. Germline CDR1 reads MNHNS; CDR2 reads SASEGT. Trimming took 0 bases from V and 2 from J; bases not matched to a gene: 1. Here the CDR3 reads CASSEAGTGGNQPQHF. The DNA for the CDR3 is TGTGCCAGCAGTGAAGCGGGGACAGGGGGCAATCAGCCCCAGCATTTT.

The genes are TRBV13 and TRBJ1-1; D may be TRBD1 (6 bases). Trimming took 5 bases from V and 1 from J, leaving 17 bases between them. The length of the CDR3 is 16 residues. CDR1 is PRHDT, CDR2 FYEKMQ, per germline (reference sequence). The chain's CDR3 is CASSVQGMVPNTEAFF. As DNA, the CDR3 is TGTGCCAGCAGCGTACAGGGCATGGTACCGAACACTGAAGCTTTCTTT. Looking up the rest from reference TRBV13 and TRBJ1-1 gives the full variable domain: AAGVIQSPRHLIKEKRETATLKCYPIPRHDTVYWYQQGPGQDPQFLISFYEKMQSDKGSIPDRFSAQQFSDYHSELNMSSLELGDSALYFCASSVQGMVPNTEAFFGQGTRLTVV.

The chain is built from TRBV6-6 and TRBJ1-6; 7 nucleotides match TRBD1. CDR1 MNHNY and CDR2 SVGAGI come from the germline V gene (reference sequence). The CDR3 extends over 13 amino acids. The J segment lost 5 bases and the V segment lost 6 bases, leaving 1 base of the junction unmatched. The CDR3 DNA sequence: TGTGCCAGCAGGGGACAGAATAATTCACCCCTCCACTTT. Its translation is CASRGQNNSPLHF.

The rearrangement uses TRBV14 and TRBJ1-3, with D perhaps TRBD1 (5 bases). CDR3 length: 17 amino acids. The germline gives CDR1 SGHDN, CDR2 FVKESK. The ends were cut back, 0 bases at V and 3 bases at J, with 15 bases in the middle. The CDR3 DNA sequence: TGTGCCAGCAGCCAAGATAACAGGCCCTCGAGTGGAAACACCATATATTTT. Protein product: CASSQDNRPSSGNTIYF.

This chain joins TRBV6-5 and TRBJ2-1, with 9 bases aligning to TRBD2. The germline CDR1 and CDR2 sequences are MNHEY and SVGAGI. The CDR3 covers 16 residues. Losses at the gene ends were 4 bases for V and 5 bases for J; bases not matched to a gene: 9. In nucleotides, the CDR3 is TGTGCCAGCAGTTCCGGGGGACTAGCAAAACACAATGAGCAGTTCTTC. Amino acids: CASSSGGLAKHNEQFF.

The chain carries TRBV30 and TRBJ2-7, with D maybe TRBD1 (6 bases). Trimming removed 0 bases at V and 9 bases at J, with 24 bases between. CDR3 length: 16 amino acids. The V gene's germline CDR1 is GTSNPN and CDR2 SVGIG (reference sequence). Here the CDR3 reads CAWSVRWTDLAQVQYF. Written as DNA, the CDR3 is TGTGCCTGGAGTGTACGCTGGACAGATCTTGCTCAGGTGCAGTACTTC.